This T cell receptor beta chain was documented in a study of blood T cell repertoires in COVID-19 (dated by TCRdb to the early 2020s). The study in broad terms: Collaborator samples came from the United States, Italy and Spain and covered acute and convalescent phases of COVID-19. The prospective study material was composed of cDNA or gDNA derived from T cells, B-cell-depleted T cells, or PBMCs. The dataset comprised deeply sampled blood TCRbeta repertoires from subjects exposed to, actively infected with, or recovered from COVID-19. A freely available public database, intended as a resource for researchers studying the immune response to SARS-CoV-2, is where the repertoires were released. The samples were drawn from two sources: the first 160 participants of the ongoing ImmuneRACE study, and 1,254 subjects contributed by 6 global collaborators. Nearly every sample came with metadata listing a de-identified subject ID, COVID-19 status, age in years and sex. Where HLA class I and class II types were available, the types were taken from metadata supplied by the sample provider, not from assay-based typing. Broader findings and caveats from the paper: Clinical and demographic metadata were provided uncurated, with the amount varying by source and participant.

About this clone itself: The antigen it recognizes is unknown. No per-base quality is available; no much larger clone lies one base away.

Collaborating institutions collected whole blood in K2EDTA tubes following their own protocols. For TCRbeta analysis, collaborators shipped samples in one of three forms: frozen whole blood, isolated PBMCs, or DNA extracted from either of those sample types. The germline V and J ends show losses of 1 base and 7 bases respectively, and no gene match explains 6 bases of the junction. CDR1 and CDR2 are read off the germline V gene as SGHTA and FQGNSA. Spanning cysteine to phenylalanine, the CDR3 consists of 16 amino acids. Only the CDR3 region is kept as DNA, spanning 48 bases read in frame from base 1. TCRbeta CDR3 regions were amplified from genomic DNA by means of the immunoSEQ Assay, a bias-controlled multiplex PCR. Processing in the source paper ran as follows. Within the assay, amplification of reference gene primers was used to estimate how many nucleated cells each sample contained. To quantify the absolute abundance of each unique TCRbeta CDR3 rearrangement, sequence reads were collapsed and filtered. For each sample, productive Simpson clonality was calculated as the square root of Simpson's diversity index over productive rearrangements. As stored in TCRdb, this immuneACCESS dataset retains in-frame rearrangements with V and J assigned. A fraction of the clones does not appear; measured against another copy, unresolved V genes explain less than half of the discrepancy, and the remainder lacks a known reason. V and J calls and clone size are as listed in that table; D and trimming were resolved from the DNA. This sample is represented by about 120,000 clones; approximately 82% of them were singletons. Of the sample, around 7.6% is held by the ten largest clones.

This receptor was identified in a man between 65 and 85 years old with active or convalescent COVID-19. Sequencing was carried out using peripheral blood. The V and J genes are TRBV7-2 and TRBJ1-6; 8 nucleotides in the junction match TRBD1. The base sequence is TGTGCCAGCAGCTTAGGTCCCAGGGGGCAGAATTCACCCCTCCACTTT. Translated, it reads CASSLGPRGQNSPLHF.